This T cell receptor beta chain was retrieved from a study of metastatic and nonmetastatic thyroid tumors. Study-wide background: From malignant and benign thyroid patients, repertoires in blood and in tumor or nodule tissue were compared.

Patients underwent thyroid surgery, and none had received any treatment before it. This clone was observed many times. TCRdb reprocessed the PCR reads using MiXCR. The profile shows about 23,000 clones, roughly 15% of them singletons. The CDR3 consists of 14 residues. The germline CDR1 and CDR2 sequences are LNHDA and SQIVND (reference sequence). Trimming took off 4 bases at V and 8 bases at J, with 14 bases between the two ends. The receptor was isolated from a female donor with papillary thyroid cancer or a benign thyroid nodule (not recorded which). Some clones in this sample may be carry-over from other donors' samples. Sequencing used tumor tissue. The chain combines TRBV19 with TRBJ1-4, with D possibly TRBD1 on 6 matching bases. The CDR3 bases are TGTGCCAGTAGTAGAGAAGGGGGAGAGGAAAAACTGTTTTTT. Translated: CASSREGGEEKLFF.